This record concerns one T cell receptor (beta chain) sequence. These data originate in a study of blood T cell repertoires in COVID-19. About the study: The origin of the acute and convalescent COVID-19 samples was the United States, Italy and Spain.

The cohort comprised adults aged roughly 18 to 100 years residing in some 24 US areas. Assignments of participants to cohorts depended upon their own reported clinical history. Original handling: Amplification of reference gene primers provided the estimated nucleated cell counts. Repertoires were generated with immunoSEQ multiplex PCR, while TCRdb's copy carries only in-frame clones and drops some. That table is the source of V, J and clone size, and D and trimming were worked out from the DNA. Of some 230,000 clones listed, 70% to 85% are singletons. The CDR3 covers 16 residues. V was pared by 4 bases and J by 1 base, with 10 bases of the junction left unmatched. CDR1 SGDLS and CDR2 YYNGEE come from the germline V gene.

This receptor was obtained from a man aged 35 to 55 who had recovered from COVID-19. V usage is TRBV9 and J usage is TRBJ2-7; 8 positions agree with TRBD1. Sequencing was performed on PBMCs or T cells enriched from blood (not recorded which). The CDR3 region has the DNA TGTGCCAGCAGCAGAGGCCCAGGGGGCCTTTCCTACGAGCAGTACTTC. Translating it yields CASSRGPGGLSYEQYF.